Following are 14 T cell receptor beta chains from one sample sequenced in a study of blood T cells in healthy people across ages (dated by TCRdb to the mid-2010s). Library generation was performed with 5' RACE. A second roughly 7 to 11 cycle PCR used a sample-barcoded 5' primer and a J-beta primer mix. TCRdb reran the public reads through fastp at Q25 and MiXCR, keeping productive beta chains. Entries are consolidated by CDR3 protein sequence, retaining the most common genes and DNA. The sample contains approximately 1,700,000 distinct CDR3 sequences, around 40% of them found a single time. About 23% of the sample rests with the top ten. The sample consisted of blood. The receptors originated from a human donor in good health.

This clonotype was picked up a small number of times. The CDR3 coding sequence is TGCGCCAGCAGCTTGGGAGCCGGGACTAATGAAAAACTGTTTTTT. Protein: CASSLGAGTNEKLFF. V is TRBV5-1 and J is TRBJ1-4, with unresolved D. The CDR3 runs 15 residues. Trimming removed 0 bases at V and 2 bases at J, with 8 bases between. From germline, CDR1 is SGHRS and CDR2 YFSETQ.

The CDR3 is CASSLIRTGGQYF. CDR3 in DNA: TGTGCCAGCAGCTTAATCCGGACGGGAGGGCAGTACTTC. This rearrangement joins TRBV7-8 to TRBJ2-5; TRBD2 matches at 8 bases. This CDR3 comprises 13 residues. V was clipped by 2 bases and J by 11 bases; unmatched bases: 7. Germline CDR1 reads SGHVS; CDR2 reads FQNEAQ.

The sample holds a few counts of this clonotype. The chain couples TRBV29-1 to TRBJ2-1; 10 bases align to TRBD1. With 6 bases clipped from V and 4 bases from J, the junction kept 6 bases outside the gene matches. The germline gives CDR1 SQVTM, CDR2 ANQGSEA. The CDR3 extends over 14 amino acids. The CDR3 DNA is TGCAGCGTGGACGGACAGGGGGGATACAATGAGCAGTTCTTC. It codes for CSVDGQGGYNEQFF.

There are a few counts of this clonotype. This sequence joins TRBV28 and TRBJ1-5; D is unclear. Trimming took off 5 bases at V and 3 bases at J, with 17 bases between the two ends. Germline assignment: CDR1 MDHEN and CDR2 SYDVKM. This CDR3 contains 16 residues. The CDR3 nucleotides are TGTGCCAGCAGTGACCCGGGCCACCCCGTCAATCAGCCCCAGCATTTT. Its translation: CASSDPGHPVNQPQHF. The whole variable domain, remainder taken from reference TRBV28 and TRBJ1-5, is DVKVTQSSRYLVKRTGEKVFLECVQDMDHENMFWYRQDPGLGLRLIYFSYDVKMKEKGDIPEGYSVSREKKERFSLILESASTNQTSMYLCASSDPGHPVNQPQHFGDGTRLSIL.

This rearrangement joins TRBV4-3 to TRBJ1-6; D remains unclear. Germline CDR1 and CDR2: LGHNA and YSLEER. The CDR3 covers 15 residues. V lost 4 bases and J lost 7, with 14 bases in between. This CDR3 reads CASSLRTGRNSPLHF. The CDR3 DNA follows: TGCGCCAGCAGCCTTAGGACGGGGAGAAATTCACCCCTCCACTTT.

V is TRBV13 and J is TRBJ1-2, with 7 bases aligning to TRBD1. The CDR3 consists of 18 residues. CDR1 and CDR2 (germline): PRHDT, FYEKMQ (reference sequence). J lost 2 bases, V lost 5 bases, and 17 bases had no gene match. In DNA, the CDR3 is TGTGCCAGCAGCGCAGGGGTTTGGGCAGGGGGAGACAACTATGGCTACACCTTC. Residues: CASSAGVWAGGDNYGYTF.

The chain employs TRBV5-6 and TRBJ2-7; TRBD2 might be the D (6 bases). Trimming stripped 3 bases from V and 1 base from J, with 14 bases between. The germline gives CDR1 SGHDT, CDR2 YYEEEE. This CDR3 contains 15 residues. This CDR3 reads CASSSPGEVSYEQYF. The CDR3 DNA reads TGTGCCAGCAGCTCCCCCGGGGAGGTGTCCTACGAGCAGTACTTC.

The chain joins TRBV2 to TRBJ2-7; no clear D gene. Germline V lookup: CDR1 SNHLY, CDR2 FYNNEI. This CDR3 has 13 amino acids. With 2 bases removed from V and 4 bases from J, the gap between germline ends came to 9 bases. CDR3 protein: CASSEPVRYEQYF. The CDR3 DNA is TGTGCCAGCAGTGAACCCGTCCGTTACGAGCAGTACTTC.

The V and J genes are TRBV30 and TRBJ1-2; tentatively, D is TRBD1 (5 bases). This CDR3 comprises 14 residues. Germline assignment: CDR1 GTSNPN and CDR2 SVGIG (reference sequence). V lost 1 base, J lost 2 bases, and 11 bases lay in between. For the CDR3, the DNA is TGTGCCTGGAGTGGGACAAGCCTAAACTATGGCTACACCTTC. Its translation is CAWSGTSLNYGYTF.

V gene TRBV20-1 combines with J gene TRBJ2-3; maybe TRBD2 (6 bases). The CDR3 totals 11 residues. The V gene lost 6 bases and the J gene lost 12 bases, with 16 bases spanning the gap. Germline assignment: CDR1 DFQATT and CDR2 SNEGSKA (reference sequence). CDR3 nucleotides: TGCAGTGCGAGTGGACTAACTAACCAGTATTTT. Translation gives CSASGLTNQYF.

This chain connects TRBV7-2 to TRBJ2-4; D may be TRBD1 (6 bases). CDR3 length: 12 residues. Between the trimmed V and J ends, which lost 4 bases and 15 bases, there was a span of 16 bases. Germline V gene sequence: CDR1 SGHTA, CDR2 FQGNSA. CDR3 protein: CASSSPTGWLYF. As DNA, the CDR3 is TGTGCCAGCAGCTCGCCGACAGGATGGCTGTACTTC.

The V gene is TRBV7-9, the J gene TRBJ1-3; maybe TRBD1 (5 bases). Germline CDR1 is SEHNR and CDR2 is FQNEAQ (reference sequence). V shed 2 bases and J shed 4 bases, with 9 bases lying between them. The CDR3 extends over 14 amino acids. The CDR3 region has the DNA TGTGCCAGCAGCTTACCGGGGCGCGGAAACACCATATATTTT. It translates to CASSLPGRGNTIYF.

In its sample, this clonotype was seen a few times. The CDR3 protein is CASSSGTGGHNEQFF. The CDR3 DNA reads TGTGCCAGCAGCTCCGGGACAGGGGGACACAATGAGCAGTTCTTC. The rearrangement uses TRBV6-4 and TRBJ2-1, with TRBD1 matching 11 bases. The germline gives CDR1 MRHNA, CDR2 SNTAGT. CDR3 size: 15 residues. V gave up 6 bases and J gave up 5 bases; unmatched junction bases: 6.

V usage is TRBV20-1 and J usage is TRBJ2-1; TRBD2 matches 11 bases. Germline CDR1 reads DFQATT; CDR2 reads SNEGSKA (reference sequence). Trimming at V came to 4 bases and at J to 8 bases, leaving 13 bases not matched to a gene. This CDR3 comprises 16 residues. Here the CDR3 reads CSAIESGTSGSDEQFF. In DNA, the CDR3 is TGCAGTGCTATCGAATCGGGGACTAGCGGCTCGGATGAGCAGTTCTTC.